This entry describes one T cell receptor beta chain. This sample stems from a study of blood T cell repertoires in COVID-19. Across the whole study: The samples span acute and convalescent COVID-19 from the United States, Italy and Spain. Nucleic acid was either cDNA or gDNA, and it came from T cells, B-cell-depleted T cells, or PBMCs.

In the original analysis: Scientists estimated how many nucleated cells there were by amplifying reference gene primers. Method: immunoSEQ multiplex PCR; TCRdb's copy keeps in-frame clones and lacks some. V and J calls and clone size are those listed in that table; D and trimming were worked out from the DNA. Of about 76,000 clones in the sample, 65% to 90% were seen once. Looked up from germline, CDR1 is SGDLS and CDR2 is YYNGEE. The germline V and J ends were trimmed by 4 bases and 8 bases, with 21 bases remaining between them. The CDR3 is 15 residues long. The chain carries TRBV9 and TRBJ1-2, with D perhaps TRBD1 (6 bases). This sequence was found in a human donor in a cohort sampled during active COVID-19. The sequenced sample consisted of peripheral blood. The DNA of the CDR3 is TGTGCCAGCAGCCCAAGTGGGGGCCCAGGTGGCGGCTACACCTTC. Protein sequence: CASSPSGGPGGGYTF. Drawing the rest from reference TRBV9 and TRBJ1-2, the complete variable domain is DSGVTQTPKHLITATGQRVTLRCSPRSGDLSVYWYQQSLDQGLQFLIQYYNGEERAKGNILERFSAQQFPDLHSELNLSSLELGDSALYFCASSPSGGPGGGYTFGSGTRLTVV.